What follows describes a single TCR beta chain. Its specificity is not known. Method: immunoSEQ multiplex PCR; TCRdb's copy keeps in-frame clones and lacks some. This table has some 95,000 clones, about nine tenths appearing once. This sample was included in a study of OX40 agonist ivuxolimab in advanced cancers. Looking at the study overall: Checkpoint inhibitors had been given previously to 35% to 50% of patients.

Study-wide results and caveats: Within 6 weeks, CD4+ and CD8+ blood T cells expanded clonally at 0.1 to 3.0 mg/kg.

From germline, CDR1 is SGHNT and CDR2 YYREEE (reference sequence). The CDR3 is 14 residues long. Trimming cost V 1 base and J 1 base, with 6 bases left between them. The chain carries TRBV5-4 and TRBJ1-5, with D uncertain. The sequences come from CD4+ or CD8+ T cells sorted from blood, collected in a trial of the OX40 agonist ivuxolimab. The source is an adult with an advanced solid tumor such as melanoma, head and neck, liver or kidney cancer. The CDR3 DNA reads TGTGCCAGCAGCTTGCTAGGGAGCAATCAGCCCCAGCATTTT. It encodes CASSLLGSNQPQHF.